Listed below are T cell receptor beta chains from one sample, sequenced in a study of blood T cell repertoires in COVID-19. Sequenced by immunoSEQ multiplex PCR; TCRdb stores in-frame clones only, minus some. The table has a few hundred thousand clones, approximately 90% seen once. The sequenced sample consisted of PBMCs or T cells enriched from blood (not recorded which). Receptors were obtained from a man aged 30 to 39 who had recovered from COVID-19. The CDR3 runs from the conserved cysteine through the conserved F or W. A D gene is named only where the DNA matches it firmly. Size values are once, few and many counts, or a class for expanded clones, and some rows have none.

J gene,clone size,D gene,V gene,CDR3 DNA,CDR3 protein
TRBJ2-2,-,TRBD2,TRBV7-2,TGTGCCAGCAGCTCCCAGGGCGGGGGGGCAGGCACCGGGGAGCTGTTTTTT,CASSSQGGGAGTGELFF
TRBJ2-3,-,TRBD1,TRBV10-3,TGTGCCATCAGCGAACCAAGGACAGGGGGCGGAACAGATACGCAGTATTTT,CAISEPRTGGGTDTQYF
TRBJ2-7,-,-,TRBV3-1/TRBV3-2,TGTGCCAGCAGCCATTCTTTGGGACAGACAAAAAGCGGGGAGCAGTACTTC,CASSHSLGQTKSGEQYF
TRBJ1-2,-,-,TRBV25-1,TGTGCCAGCAGTGAAAATCTCTACTATGGCTACACCTTC,CASSENLYYGYTF
TRBJ1-2,-,-,TRBV6-1,TGTGCCAGCAGTGAAACCCAGGGTAATGGCTACACCTTC,CASSETQGNGYTF
TRBJ1-1,-,TRBD1,TRBV19,TGTGCCAGTAGTGCCAAGACAGGGCTAGGCACTGAAGCTTTCTTT,CASSAKTGLGTEAFF
TRBJ2-5,-,TRBD1,TRBV24-1,TGTGCCACCAGTGATCTCCGCCGCGCCGACAGGGGGCAAGAGACCCAGTACTTC,CATSDLRRADRGQETQYF
TRBJ2-7,-,-,TRBV14,TGTGCCAGCAGCCCCTCTAACGTTGCCTACGAGCAGTACTTC,CASSPSNVAYEQYF
TRBJ2-7,-,-,TRBV6-6,TGTGCCAGCAGTTACATGACGGTAGCCTCCTACGAGCAGTACTTC,CASSYMTVASYEQYF
TRBJ2-7,-,TRBD1,TRBV28,TGTGCCAGCAGTGGGACAGGGTTCGGCTACGAGCAGTACTTC,CASSGTGFGYEQYF
TRBJ2-3,-,TRBD2,TRBV2,TGTGCCAGCAGTTCTTGGATTAGCGGGGGGAAGTTGGATACGCAGTATTTT,CASSSWISGGKLDTQYF
TRBJ2-1,-,TRBD1,TRBV7-9,TGTGCCAGCAGCTTAGTAGGGGGCCCCTACAATGAGCAGTTCTTC,CASSLVGGPYNEQFF
TRBJ2-7,-,TRBD2,TRBV5-5,TGTGCCAGCAGCCCAGGACTAGCGGGAGGCCTCCTCTACGAGCAGTACTTC,CASSPGLAGGLLYEQYF
TRBJ2-7,-,TRBD2,TRBV11-3,TGTGCCAGCAGCTTAGGGTCACTAGCGGGGACCAGGCAGTACTTC,CASSLGSLAGTRQYF
TRBJ1-3,-,TRBD1,TRBV10-3,TGTGCCATGACTAAGGACAGGGACTCTGGAAACACCATATATTTT,CAMTKDRDSGNTIYF
TRBJ2-6,once,-,TRBV27,TGTGCCAGCAGTCGCCGCGGGGGCGCATCCGGGGCCAACGTCCTGACTTTC,CASSRRGGASGANVLTF
TRBJ1-1,-,-,TRBV30,TGTGCCTGGAGAGGGAGGAACACTGAAGCTTTCTTT,CAWRGRNTEAFF
TRBJ2-5,-,TRBD2,TRBV12-5,TGTGCTAGTGGTTCTACTAGCGGGAGGAGGGAGACCCAGTACTTC,CASGSTSGRRETQYF
TRBJ2-7,-,-,TRBV21-1,TGTGCCAGCAGCACTAAACCCCGGACAGGGTCGTCCTACGAGCAGTACTTC,CASSTKPRTGSSYEQYF
TRBJ2-3,-,TRBD2,TRBV5-1,TGCGCCAGCAGCGTCACTAGCGCCGGCTATGTTTTT,CASSVTSAGYVF
TRBJ1-1,-,-,TRBV28,TGTGCCAGCAGTCCGCCGAGTAAGGGGATGGGTGAAGCTTTCTTT,CASSPPSKGMGEAFF
TRBJ2-7,-,TRBD2,TRBV2,TGTGCCAGCACCAAGACTAGCGGGTACGAGCAGTACTTC,CASTKTSGYEQYF
TRBJ2-1,-,TRBD2,TRBV7-9,TGTGCCAGCAGCTTAGAAGATCCGGGACTAGTCATCAATGAGCAGTTCTTC,CASSLEDPGLVINEQFF
TRBJ2-1,-,-,TRBV4-1,TGCGCCAGCAGCCAAGGTGCTCTCGGGGTGAATGAGCAGTTCTTC,CASSQGALGVNEQFF
TRBJ2-5,-,TRBD2,TRBV2,TGTGCCAGCAGTCGGGTAGCGGGAGCTAGAGAGACCCAGTACTTC,CASSRVAGARETQYF
TRBJ1-6,-,-,TRBV18,TGTGCCAGCTCACCCGGTCCGAACCTTTATAATTCACCCCTCCACTTT,CASSPGPNLYNSPLHF
TRBJ2-3,-,-,TRBV7-2,TGTGCCAGCAGTAACAGTAGGGGTCCTAATACGCAGTATTTT,CASSNSRGPNTQYF
TRBJ2-7,-,-,TRBV5-1,TGCGCCAGCAGCTCAACCAGGGGGAGGCAGTCCGAGCAGTACTTC,CASSSTRGRQSEQYF
TRBJ2-5,-,TRBD2,TRBV20-1,TGCAGTGCTAGTGCCGGGACTAGCGAAGAGACCCAGTACTTC,CSASAGTSEETQYF
TRBJ1-2,-,TRBD1,TRBV27,TGTGCCAGCGGAGACAGGGAAAGTTATGGCTACACCTTC,CASGDRESYGYTF
TRBJ2-7,-,TRBD1,TRBV6-6,TGTGCCAGCTCGGGACAGGGGATTTCCTACGAGCAGTACTTC,CASSGQGISYEQYF
TRBJ1-1,-,-,TRBV10-2,TGCGCCAGCAGTGAGATACAGGGTTCCCTCCCGAACACTGAAGCTTTCTTT,CASSEIQGSLPNTEAFF
TRBJ1-5,-,-,TRBV24-1,TGTGCCACCAGTGATTTGGAGGGCCAGCCCCAGCATTTT,CATSDLEGQPQHF
TRBJ1-5,-,-,TRBV4-2,TGTGCCAGCAGCCAAGATTCATCTTCAGGGTCGGATCAGCCCCAGCATTTT,CASSQDSSSGSDQPQHF
TRBJ2-7,-,TRBD2,TRBV28,TGTGCCAGCAGTTTCGCGGGAGATTCATACGAGCAGTACTTC,CASSFAGDSYEQYF
TRBJ1-1,-,TRBD1,TRBV30,TGTGCCTGGAGCCACGGACAGGGGAGGACTGAAGCTTTCTTT,CAWSHGQGRTEAFF
TRBJ2-2,-,TRBD1,TRBV6-5,TGTGCCAGCAAACAGGGGGGCCGGGGGGAGCTGTTTTTT,CASKQGGRGELFF
TRBJ1-1,-,-,TRBV6-1,TGTGCCAGCAGTGAAATTTGGGGGCTTGGGACTGAAGCTTTCTTT,CASSEIWGLGTEAFF
TRBJ2-5,once,TRBD2,TRBV11-2,TGTGCCAGCAGCTTTGGACTAGCGGGTGGGCCCCAGGTGACCCAGTACTTC,CASSFGLAGGPQVTQYF
TRBJ2-1,-,TRBD2,TRBV7-9,TGTGCCAGCAGTCCTCTCCTAACGGGAGGGAGGAATGAGCAGTTCTTC,CASSPLLTGGRNEQFF
TRBJ1-2,-,-,TRBV25-1,TGTGCCAGCAGTGAAATGACGGGTTATGGCTACACCTTC,CASSEMTGYGYTF
TRBJ2-2,-,TRBD1,TRBV7-2,TGTGCCAGCAGCCCCGACAGGGCTGGGGAGCTGTTTTTT,CASSPDRAGELFF
TRBJ1-3,-,-,TRBV5-1,TGCGCCAGCAGCTTCAGCGGGGTAGGAAACACCATATATTTT,CASSFSGVGNTIYF
TRBJ1-4,-,TRBD1,TRBV7-9,TGTGCCAGCAGCACGAGGACAGGGGTGGCGGAAAAACTGTTTTTT,CASSTRTGVAEKLFF
TRBJ2-7,-,TRBD2,TRBV7-2,TGTGCCAGCAGCGTCACTAGCGAGTACGAGCAGTACTTC,CASSVTSEYEQYF
TRBJ2-3,-,-,TRBV4-3,TGCGCCAGCAGCCCACTGATCGGAGGGGATACGCAGTATTTT,CASSPLIGGDTQYF
TRBJ2-2,many,-,TRBV6-2/TRBV6-3,TGTGCCAGCAGTTACACAGACACCGGGGAGCTGTTTTTT,CASSYTDTGELFF
TRBJ2-1,-,TRBD2,TRBV9,TGTGCCAGCAGCGTAGAAGGAGCGGGATCCGCTTACAATGAGCAGTTCTTC,CASSVEGAGSAYNEQFF
TRBJ2-1,-,-,TRBV25-1,TGTGCCAGCCTAGGCAGATTCTCCTACAATGAGCAGTTCTTC,CASLGRFSYNEQFF